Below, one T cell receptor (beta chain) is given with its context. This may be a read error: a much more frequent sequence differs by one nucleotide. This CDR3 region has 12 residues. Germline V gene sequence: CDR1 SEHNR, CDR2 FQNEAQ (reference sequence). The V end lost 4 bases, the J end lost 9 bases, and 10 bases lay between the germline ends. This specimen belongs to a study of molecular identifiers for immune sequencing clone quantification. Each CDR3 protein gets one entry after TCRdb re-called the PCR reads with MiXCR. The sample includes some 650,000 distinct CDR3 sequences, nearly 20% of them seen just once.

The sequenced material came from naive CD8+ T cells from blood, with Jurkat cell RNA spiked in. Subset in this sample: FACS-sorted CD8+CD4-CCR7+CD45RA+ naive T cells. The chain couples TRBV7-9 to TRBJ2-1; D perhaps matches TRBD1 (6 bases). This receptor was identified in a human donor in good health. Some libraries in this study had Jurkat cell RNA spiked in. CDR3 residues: CASSSYRVEQFF. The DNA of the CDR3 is TGTGCCAGCAGCTCGTACAGGGTTGAGCAGTTCTTC.